The 27 T cell receptor beta chains reported below all come from one sample, sequenced in a study of T cell changes during pregnancy in multiple sclerosis (dated by TCRdb to between 2018 and 2020). The library was obtained by the immunoSEQ multiplex PCR assay. Here the immuneACCESS table is served through TCRdb, limited to in-frame sequences with V and J called. Missing clones are a known gap in these copies; in checked studies unresolved V genes cover under half, and the rest lacks a known reason. The sample data list some 44,000 clones, and around 89% of these were observed just once. 0.95% to 1.5% of the sample lies in the top ten. Specimen: CD4+ T cells from peripheral blood mononuclear cells, collected in the second trimester of pregnancy. The receptor set was obtained from a female donor with multiple sclerosis, enrolled in a pregnancy study.

This clone has a handful of counts. The J gene is TRBJ2-1, the V gene TRBV6-6, with 10 bases that match TRBD2. CDR1 is MNHNY, CDR2 SVGAGI, per germline (reference sequence). The V gene end was trimmed by 0 bases and the J gene end by 6 bases; junction bases not matched to a gene: 2. This CDR3 is 15 amino acids long. The chain's CDR3 is CASSYSASGSNEQFF. The CDR3 DNA reads TGTGCCAGCAGTTACTCGGCTAGCGGGAGCAATGAGCAGTTCTTC.

V is TRBV2 and J is TRBJ2-1, with TRBD2 identical over 12 bases. This CDR3 comprises 14 residues. V dropped 3 bases and J dropped 12; count of bases not matched to a gene: 6. Germline CDR1 reads SNHLY; CDR2 reads FYNNEI. CDR3 DNA sequence: TGTGCCAGCAGTGAGACTAGCGGGAGCATAGCGCAGTTCTTC. It codes for CASSETSGSIAQFF. The entire variable domain, with the rest obtained from reference TRBV2 and TRBJ2-1, is as follows: EPEVTQTPSHQVTQMGQEVILRCVPISNHLYFYWYRQILGQKVEFLVSFYNNEISEKSEIFDDQFSVERPDGSNFTLKIRSTKLEDSAMYFCASSETSGSIAQFFGPGTRLTVL.

This chain uses TRBV19 with TRBJ2-4; TRBD1 matches at 8 bases. Trimming at V came to 5 bases and at J to 0 bases, leaving 18 bases not matched to a gene. The CDR3 loop spans 20 amino acids. Per the germline V gene, CDR1 is LNHDA and CDR2 is SQIVND (reference sequence). The DNA for the CDR3 is TGTGCCAGTAGTCGCCGGAGGACAGGGTCGGGGGACCTAGCCAAAAACATTCAGTACTTC. Translating it yields CASSRRRTGSGDLAKNIQYF.

In its sample, this clone ranks as medium-sized (0.01 to 0.1%). The chain recombines TRBV19 with TRBJ1-2; a possible D gene is TRBD1 (6 bases). The V and J ends lost 5 bases and 5 bases respectively, with 24 bases between them. Per germline, CDR1 LNHDA and CDR2 SQIVND (reference sequence). The CDR3 is made up of 17 amino acids. The CDR3 spells CASSLLGIGTGWYGYTF. CDR3 coding DNA: TGTGCCAGTAGTCTTCTGGGAATCGGAACAGGGTGGTATGGCTACACCTTC.

This rearrangement joins TRBV27 to TRBJ2-5; TRBD2 is a possible D gene (5 bases). The J call is doubtful: the DNA matches TRBJ2-7 better. Germline V lookup: CDR1 MNHEY, CDR2 SMNVEV (reference sequence). This CDR3 comprises 15 residues. The CDR3 reads CASSFEGLSSYEQYF. The CDR3 coding sequence is TGTGCCAGCAGTTTTGAGGGCCTGAGCTCCTACGAGCAGTACTTC.

In its sample, this clone was seen once. This chain uses TRBV28 with TRBJ2-4; D unresolved. CDR1 and CDR2 (germline): MDHEN, SYDVKM. The germline V and J ends were trimmed by 2 bases and 0 bases, with 14 bases remaining between them. The CDR3 totals 17 residues. CDR3 in amino acids: CASSLNFNYGAKNIQYF. In DNA form, the CDR3 reads TGTGCCAGCAGTTTAAACTTTAATTATGGAGCCAAAAACATTCAGTACTTC. Full variable domain (missing parts from reference TRBV28 and TRBJ2-4): DVKVTQSSRYLVKRTGEKVFLECVQDMDHENMFWYRQDPGLGLRLIYFSYDVKMKEKGDIPEGYSVSREKKERFSLILESASTNQTSMYLCASSLNFNYGAKNIQYFGAGTRLSVL.

The chain joins TRBV6-6 to TRBJ1-5; TRBD1 aligns across 9 bases. Germline values: CDR1 MNHNY, CDR2 SVGAGI (reference sequence). This CDR3 spans 13 amino acids. The CDR3 DNA sequence: TGTGCAGGCCGGGACAGGGACAATCAGCCCCAGCATTTT. It encodes CAGRDRDNQPQHF.

This chain links TRBV5-1 with TRBJ2-1; 14 bases are shared with TRBD2. The CDR3 runs 16 residues. The germline CDR1 and CDR2 sequences are SGHRS and YFSETQ. The V segment lost 0 bases and the J segment 6 bases; nucleotides outside the gene matches: 2. The CDR3, as DNA: TGCGCCAGCAGCTTGGGACTAGCGGGAGGGATCAATGAGCAGTTCTTC. Its translation: CASSLGLAGGINEQFF.

The rearrangement joins TRBV7-3 to TRBJ2-7; a possible D gene is TRBD2 (5 bases). V gave up 5 bases and J gave up 1 base, with 15 bases separating them. Germline values: CDR1 SGHTA, CDR2 FQGTGA. This CDR3 comprises 15 residues. The CDR3 spells CASSLGPGTSYEQYF. In DNA, the CDR3 is TGTGCCAGCAGCCTAGGGCCGGGAACATCCTACGAGCAGTACTTC.

V is TRBV18 and J is TRBJ2-5; weak D call: TRBD2 (6 bases). The CDR3 has 15 residues. Germline values: CDR1 KGHSH, CDR2 LQKENI. Between the trimmed V and J ends, which lost 6 bases and 2 bases, there was a span of 16 bases. The CDR3 here is CASSPSSGLQETQYF. In nucleotides, the CDR3 is TGTGCCAGCTCGCCCAGTAGCGGCCTTCAAGAGACCCAGTACTTC.

The gene calls are TRBV6-5 and TRBJ2-7; D may be TRBD2 (5 bases). Trimming stripped 6 bases from V and 1 base from J, with 13 bases between. The V gene's germline CDR1 is MNHEY and CDR2 SVGAGI. The CDR3 sequence is 14 residues long. Here the CDR3 DNA reads TGTGCCAGCAGCCCCACGACGGGATCCTACGAGCAGTACTTC. Amino acids: CASSPTTGSYEQYF.

The V and J genes are TRBV5-4 and TRBJ2-1, with D possibly being TRBD2 (6 bases). The length of the CDR3 is 12 residues. In germline, CDR1 is SGHNT, CDR2 YYREEE (reference sequence). Trimming removed 4 bases at V and 13 bases at J, with 15 bases between. The CDR3 nucleotides read TGTGCCAGCAGCACCGTCGGAGGGGCCCAGTTCTTC. It encodes CASSTVGGAQFF.

A note on this clone: Compared with germline, one end of the junction differs, possibly owing to a read error. The genes are TRBV7-7 and TRBJ2-1; D is undetermined. The germline V gene has CDR1 SSHAT and CDR2 FNYEAQ (reference sequence). The CDR3 consists of 14 residues. CDR3 sequence (DNA): TGTGCTAGCAGCTTAGACTTTTCCTACAATGAGCAGTTCTTC. Its protein product is CASSLDFSYNEQFF. Full variable domain (outside the CDR3, taken from reference TRBV7-7 and TRBJ2-1): GAGVSQSPRYKVTKRGQDVTLRCDPISSHATLYWYQQALGQGPEFLTYFNYEAQPDKSGLPSDRFSAERPEGSISTLTIQRTEQRDSAMYRCASSLDFSYNEQFFGPGTRLTVL.

The chain links TRBV6-1 to TRBJ2-1; D is possibly TRBD1 (9 bases). Trimming took off 0 bases at V and 2 bases at J, with 20 bases between the two ends. CDR3 length equals 19 residues. Germline-derived CDR1 and CDR2 are MNHNS and SASEGT. CDR3 in amino acids: CASSEALGGGQGPYNEQFF. DNA for the CDR3: TGTGCCAGCAGTGAAGCGCTCGGGGGGGGACAGGGCCCCTACAATGAGCAGTTCTTC.

The gene calls are TRBV7-2 and TRBJ1-5; D unclear. V was trimmed by 1 base and J by 6 bases, leaving 4 bases between them. The CDR3 spans 12 residues. Germline V CDR1 and CDR2: SGHTA, FQGNSA. The CDR3, as DNA: TGTGCCAGCAGCTTAGGACTTCAGCCCCAGCATTTT. Protein product: CASSLGLQPQHF.

This clone was observed a few times. The chain employs TRBV28 and TRBJ1-1; D not resolved. The CDR3 extends over 13 amino acids. Germline CDR1 MDHEN, CDR2 SYDVKM. Trimming cost V 6 bases and J 1 base, with 9 bases left between them. The CDR3 DNA follows: TGTGCCAGCAGCTCCCCAGGGAACACTGAAGCTTTCTTT. This encodes CASSSPGNTEAFF.

V and J are TRBV27 and TRBJ2-6; possibly TRBD1 for D (7 bases). The germline V gene encodes CDR1 MNHEY and CDR2 SMNVEV (reference sequence). The V and J ends lost 6 bases and 2 bases respectively, with 17 bases between them. This CDR3 is 17 amino acids long. The CDR3 here is CASSRDREVTGANVLTF. The CDR3 bases are TGTGCCAGCAGCCGAGACAGGGAGGTAACTGGGGCCAACGTCCTGACTTTC.

The rearrangement links TRBV5-1 to TRBJ2-2, with 9 nucleotides matching TRBD1. Germline V gene sequence: CDR1 SGHRS, CDR2 YFSETQ. V shed 4 bases and J 2 bases; nucleotides not matched to a gene: 3. The CDR3 runs to 15 residues. This chain's CDR3 is CASSTGQGNTGELFF. CDR3 coding DNA: TGCGCCAGCAGCACGGGACAGGGAAACACCGGGGAGCTGTTTTTT.

The chain recombines TRBV10-3 with TRBJ2-7, with 8 positions matching TRBD1. The V gene end was trimmed by 6 bases and the J gene end by 3 bases; junction bases not matched to a gene: 7. Looked up from germline, CDR1 is ENHRY and CDR2 is SYGVKD. The CDR3 sequence is 14 residues long. CDR3 in amino acids: CAIRSDRVGYEQYF. CDR3 nucleotide sequence: TGTGCCATCAGATCGGACAGGGTAGGCTACGAGCAGTACTTC.

The genes are TRBV19 and TRBJ1-1, with D perhaps matching TRBD1 (5 bases). Germline values: CDR1 LNHDA, CDR2 SQIVND (reference sequence). CDR3 length: 15 residues. Trimming cost V 9 bases and J 5 bases, with 22 bases left between them. CDR3 in DNA: TGTGCCAGCCTGAAGGGGACTGCCAGAAGTACTGAAGCTTTCTTT. This sequence encodes CASLKGTARSTEAFF.

V is TRBV27 and J is TRBJ2-7; 9 bases fit TRBD2. The V and J ends lost 2 bases and 2 bases, in that order; junction bases with no gene match: 4. Germline V gives CDR1 MNHEY, CDR2 SMNVEV (reference sequence). The CDR3 extends over 15 amino acids. The CDR3 here is CASSLRASGAYEQYF. The DNA of the CDR3 is TGTGCCAGCAGTTTAAGGGCTAGCGGGGCCTACGAGCAGTACTTC.

The J gene is TRBJ2-2, the V gene TRBV6-1, with D possibly matching TRBD1 (7 bases). There are 15 residues in the CDR3. Trimming cost V 5 bases and J 6 bases, with 16 bases left between them. Germline V gene data show CDR1 as MNHNS and CDR2 as SASEGT. The CDR3 is CASSRSGGWAGELFF. The CDR3 nucleotides are TGTGCCAGCAGTCGTTCAGGGGGGTGGGCCGGGGAGCTGTTTTTT.

This rearrangement joins TRBV19 to TRBJ1-2; D gene uncertain. V gave up 6 bases and J gave up 4 bases, with 9 bases separating them. CDR3 length equals 12 residues. Per germline, CDR1 LNHDA and CDR2 SQIVND (reference sequence). The CDR3 spells CASRSNTYGYTF. The CDR3 region has the DNA TGTGCCAGTAGGTCCAACACCTATGGCTACACCTTC.

J is TRBJ1-2 and V is TRBV30; 11 bases fit TRBD1. The ends lost 7 bases at V and 2 bases at J; junction bases unmatched: 9. The CDR3 loop spans 15 amino acids. Germline V gene lookup returns CDR1 GTSNPN and CDR2 SVGIG (reference sequence). CDR3 sequence (DNA): TGTGCCTCAAACCCCGGGACAGGGGGGAACTATGGCTACACCTTC. Amino acids: CASNPGTGGNYGYTF. The variable domain in full, completed from reference TRBV30 and TRBJ1-2, reads SQTIHQWPATLVQPVGSPLSLECTVEGTSNPNLYWYRQAAGRGLQLLFYSVGIGQISSEVPQNLSASRPQDRQFILSSKKLLLSDSGFYLCASNPGTGGNYGYTFGSGTRLTVV.

V and J are TRBV10-3 and TRBJ1-1, with a weak D call TRBD1 (6 bases). Per germline, CDR1 ENHRY and CDR2 SYGVKD. The CDR3 contains 15 residues. V lost 6 bases to trimming and J lost 0 bases, with 14 bases between them. CDR3 sequence (DNA): TGTGCCATCAGCCGACAGGCGACTTTGAACACTGAAGCTTTCTTT. It yields the protein CAISRQATLNTEAFF.

The chain carries TRBV19 and TRBJ1-1; D remains unclear. The CDR3 has 12 residues. V was trimmed by 6 bases and J by 1 base, leaving 6 bases between them. From germline, CDR1 is LNHDA and CDR2 SQIVND (reference sequence). CDR3 bases: TGTGCCAGTAGGACATGGAACACTGAAGCTTTCTTT. Translating gives CASRTWNTEAFF.

The chain uses TRBV5-6 and TRBJ2-7, with 8 positions matching TRBD1. The CDR3 has 14 amino acids. Germline CDR1 reads SGHDT; CDR2 reads YYEEEE. After removal of 5 bases from V and 3 bases from J, the junction contained 7 bases not matched to a gene. CDR3 bases: TGTGCCAGCAGGCGGACAGGGTTCGGCTACGAGCAGTACTTC. It translates to CASRRTGFGYEQYF.